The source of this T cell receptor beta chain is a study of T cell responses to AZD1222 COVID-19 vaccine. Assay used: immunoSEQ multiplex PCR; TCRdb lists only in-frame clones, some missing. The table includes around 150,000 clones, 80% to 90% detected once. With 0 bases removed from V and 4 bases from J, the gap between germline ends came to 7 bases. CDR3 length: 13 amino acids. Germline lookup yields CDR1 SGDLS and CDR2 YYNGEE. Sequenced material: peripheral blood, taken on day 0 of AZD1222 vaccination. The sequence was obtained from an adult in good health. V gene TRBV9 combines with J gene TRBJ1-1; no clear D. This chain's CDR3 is CASSVEPSTEAFF. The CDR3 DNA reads TGTGCCAGCAGCGTAGAACCCAGCACTGAAGCTTTCTTT. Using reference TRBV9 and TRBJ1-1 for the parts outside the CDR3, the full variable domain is DSGVTQTPKHLITATGQRVTLRCSPRSGDLSVYWYQQSLDQGLQFLIQYYNGEERAKGNILERFSAQQFPDLHSELNLSSLELGDSALYFCASSVEPSTEAFFGQGTRLTVV.